What follows is one T cell receptor beta chain and its context. The sample originates from a study of blood T cell repertoires in COVID-19. The CDR3 spans 15 residues. Trimming shortened V by 0 bases and J by 3 bases, and 11 bases separated the two germline ends. The method was immunoSEQ multiplex PCR; TCRdb's version includes in-frame clones alone and lacks a portion of them. Of roughly 250,000 clones in the sample, 88% were seen once. Sequenced: PBMCs or T cells enriched from blood (not recorded which). V gene TRBV23-1 combines with J gene TRBJ1-2; D gene ambiguous. TRBV23-1 is labeled an ORF, and its function is uncertain. This TCR came from a woman between 40 and 55 years old with acute COVID-19. CDR3 amino acids: CASSQSAQRYYGYTF. CDR3 coding DNA: TGCGCCAGCAGTCAATCGGCTCAACGCTACTATGGCTACACCTTC.